This TCR beta chain was documented in a study of shared clonotypes between healthy human individuals. For the study at large: Each donor's CD8 memory used one plate, CD8 naive two, each CD4 subset three.

Findings and caveats of the study: In having few donors, the study represented limited genetic and exposure-history diversity.

Details on this clone: Its antigen is not known.

There are 13 residues in the CDR3. The germline gives CDR1 MDHEN, CDR2 SYDVKM. Between the trimmed V and J ends, which lost 4 bases and 3 bases, there was a span of 9 bases. It was at deep level that the assay was run. About 30,000 T cell genomes (roughly 0.2 ug DNA) went into each sorted-subset replicate. Sequenced by immunoSEQ multiplex PCR; TCRdb stores in-frame clones only, minus some. This table holds 2 million to 2.5 million clones, approximately 90% found once. V usage is TRBV28 and J usage is TRBJ2-5; D gene ambiguous. What was sequenced was naive CD4+ T cells from PBMCs. Subset given: CD45RA+ positively selected. The TCR was taken from a man between 18 and 29 years old in good health. Some clones in this sample may be carry-over from other donors' samples. The CDR3 region is CASSSRSKETQYF. CDR3 DNA: TGTGCCAGCAGTTCCAGGTCTAAAGAGACCCAGTACTTC.